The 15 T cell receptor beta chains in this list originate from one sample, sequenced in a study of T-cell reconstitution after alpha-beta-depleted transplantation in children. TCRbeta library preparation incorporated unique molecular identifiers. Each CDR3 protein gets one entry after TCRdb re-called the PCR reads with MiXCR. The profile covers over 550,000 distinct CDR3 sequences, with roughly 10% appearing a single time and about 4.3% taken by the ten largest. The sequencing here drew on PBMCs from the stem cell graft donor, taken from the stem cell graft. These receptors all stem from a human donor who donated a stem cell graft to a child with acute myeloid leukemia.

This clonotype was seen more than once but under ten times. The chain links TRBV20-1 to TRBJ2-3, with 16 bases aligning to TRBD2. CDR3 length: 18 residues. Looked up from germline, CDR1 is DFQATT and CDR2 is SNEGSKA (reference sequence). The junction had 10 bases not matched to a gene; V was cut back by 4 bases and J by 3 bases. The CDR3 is CSANKAGLAGGPTDTQYF. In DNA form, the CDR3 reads TGCAGTGCTAACAAGGCGGGACTAGCGGGAGGGCCGACAGATACGCAGTATTTT.

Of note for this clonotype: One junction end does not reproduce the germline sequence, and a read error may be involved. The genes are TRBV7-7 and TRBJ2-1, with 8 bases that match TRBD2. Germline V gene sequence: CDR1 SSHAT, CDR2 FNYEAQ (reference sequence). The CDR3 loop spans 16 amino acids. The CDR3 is CASSEQSGLVDNEQFF. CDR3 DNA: TGTGCTAGCAGCGAACAATCGGGACTAGTAGACAATGAGCAGTTCTTC.

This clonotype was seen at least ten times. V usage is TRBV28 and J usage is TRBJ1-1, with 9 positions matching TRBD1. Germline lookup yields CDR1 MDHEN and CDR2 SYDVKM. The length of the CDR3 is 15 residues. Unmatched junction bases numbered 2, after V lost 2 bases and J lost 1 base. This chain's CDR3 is CASSLTGQGNTEAFF. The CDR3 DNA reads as TGTGCCAGCAGTTTAACGGGACAGGGGAACACTGAAGCTTTCTTT. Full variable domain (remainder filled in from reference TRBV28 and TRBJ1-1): DVKVTQSSRYLVKRTGEKVFLECVQDMDHENMFWYRQDPGLGLRLIYFSYDVKMKEKGDIPEGYSVSREKKERFSLILESASTNQTSMYLCASSLTGQGNTEAFFGQGTRLTVV.

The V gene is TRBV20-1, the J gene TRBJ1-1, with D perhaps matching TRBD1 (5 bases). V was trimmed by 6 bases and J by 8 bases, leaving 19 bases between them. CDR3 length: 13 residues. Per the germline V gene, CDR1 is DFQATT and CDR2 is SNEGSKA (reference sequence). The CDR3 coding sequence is TGCAGTGCCCCCGGGGGGGGAACATTGGAAGCTTTCTTT. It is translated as CSAPGGGTLEAFF.

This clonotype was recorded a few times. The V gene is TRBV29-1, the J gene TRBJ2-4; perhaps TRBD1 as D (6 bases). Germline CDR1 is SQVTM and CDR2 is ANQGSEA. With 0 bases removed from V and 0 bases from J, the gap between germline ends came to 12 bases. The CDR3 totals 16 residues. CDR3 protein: CSVEDPDRIAKNIQYF. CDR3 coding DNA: TGCAGCGTTGAAGATCCCGACAGGATAGCCAAAAACATTCAGTACTTC. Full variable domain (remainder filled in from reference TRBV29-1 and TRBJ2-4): SAVISQKPSRDICQRGTSLTIQCQVDSQVTMMFWYRQQPGQSLTLIATANQGSEATYESGFVIDKFPISRPNLTFSTLTVSNMSPEDSSIYLCSVEDPDRIAKNIQYFGAGTRLSVL.

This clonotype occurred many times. The CDR3 bases are TGCAGCGTTGTAAACAGGGGCGTCTACAATGAGCAGTTCTTC. Its protein product is CSVVNRGVYNEQFF. The V and J genes are TRBV29-1 and TRBJ2-1; 7 bases match TRBD1. The V and J ends lost 4 bases and 3 bases, in that order; junction bases with no gene match: 6. The CDR3 is 14 amino acids. The germline gives CDR1 SQVTM, CDR2 ANQGSEA.

CDR3 loop: CSVVTGVGNEQFF. The CDR3 coding sequence is TGCAGCGTTGTGACAGGGGTGGGGAATGAGCAGTTCTTC. The gene calls are TRBV29-1 and TRBJ2-1; 8 bases align to TRBD1. Looked up from germline, CDR1 is SQVTM and CDR2 is ANQGSEA. This CDR3 has 13 amino acids. J was trimmed by 7 bases and V by 4 bases; bases with no gene match: 6.

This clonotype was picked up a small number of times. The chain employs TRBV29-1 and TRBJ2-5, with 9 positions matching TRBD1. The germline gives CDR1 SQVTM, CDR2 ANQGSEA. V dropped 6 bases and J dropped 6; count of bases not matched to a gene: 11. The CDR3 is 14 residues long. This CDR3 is CSVTRGTGHKTQYF. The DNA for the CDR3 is TGCAGCGTAACGAGAGGGACAGGGCATAAGACCCAGTACTTC.

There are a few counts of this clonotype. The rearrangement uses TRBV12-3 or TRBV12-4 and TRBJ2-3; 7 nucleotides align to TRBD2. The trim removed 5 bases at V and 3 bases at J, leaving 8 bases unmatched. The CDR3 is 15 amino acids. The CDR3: CASSIAGVVTDTQYF. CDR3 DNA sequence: TGTGCCAGCAGTATCGCGGGAGTTGTTACAGATACGCAGTATTTT.

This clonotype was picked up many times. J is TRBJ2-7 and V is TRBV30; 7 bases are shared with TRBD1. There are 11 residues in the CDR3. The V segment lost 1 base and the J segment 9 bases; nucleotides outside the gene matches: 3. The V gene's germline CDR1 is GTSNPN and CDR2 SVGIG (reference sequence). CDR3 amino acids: CAWSDRDRQYF. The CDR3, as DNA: TGTGCCTGGAGTGACCGGGACAGGCAGTACTTC. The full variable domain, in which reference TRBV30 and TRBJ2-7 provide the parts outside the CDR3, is SQTIHQWPATLVQPVGSPLSLECTVEGTSNPNLYWYRQAAGRGLQLLFYSVGIGQISSEVPQNLSASRPQDRQFILSSKKLLLSDSGFYLCAWSDRDRQYFGPGTRLTVT.

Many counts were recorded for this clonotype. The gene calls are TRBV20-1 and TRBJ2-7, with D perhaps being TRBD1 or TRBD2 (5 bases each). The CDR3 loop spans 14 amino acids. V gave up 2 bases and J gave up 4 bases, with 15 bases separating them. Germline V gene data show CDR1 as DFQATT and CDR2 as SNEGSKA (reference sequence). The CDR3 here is CSARPPGKGYEQYF. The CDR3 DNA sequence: TGCAGTGCTAGACCCCCGGGAAAGGGGTACGAGCAGTACTTC.

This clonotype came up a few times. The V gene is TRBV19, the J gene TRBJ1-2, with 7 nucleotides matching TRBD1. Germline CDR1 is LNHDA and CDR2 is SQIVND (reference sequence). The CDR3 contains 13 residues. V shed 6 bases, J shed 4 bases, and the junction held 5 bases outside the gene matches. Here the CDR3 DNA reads TGTGCCAGTAGCGGGGACAGAGTCTATGGCTACACCTTC. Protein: CASSGDRVYGYTF.

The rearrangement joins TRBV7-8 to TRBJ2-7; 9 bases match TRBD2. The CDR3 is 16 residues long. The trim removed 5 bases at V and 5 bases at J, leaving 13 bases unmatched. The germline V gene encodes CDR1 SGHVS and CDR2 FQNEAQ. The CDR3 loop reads CASSPTRRLAVDEQYF. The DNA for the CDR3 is TGTGCCAGCAGCCCTACCCGGAGACTAGCGGTCGACGAGCAGTACTTC.

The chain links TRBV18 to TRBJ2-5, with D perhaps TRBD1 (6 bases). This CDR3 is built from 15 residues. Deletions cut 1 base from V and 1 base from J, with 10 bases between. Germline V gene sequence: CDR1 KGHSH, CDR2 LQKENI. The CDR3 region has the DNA TGTGCCAGCTCACCACAACAGGGTCTCCAAGAGACCCAGTACTTC. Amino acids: CASSPQQGLQETQYF.

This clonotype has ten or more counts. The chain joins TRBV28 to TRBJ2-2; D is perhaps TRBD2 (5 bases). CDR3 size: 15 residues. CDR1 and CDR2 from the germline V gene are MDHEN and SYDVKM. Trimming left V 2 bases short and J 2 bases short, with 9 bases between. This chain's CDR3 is CASSLGGVNTGELFF. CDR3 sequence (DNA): TGTGCCAGCAGTTTAGGAGGTGTTAACACCGGGGAGCTGTTTTTT.